This entry is about one T cell receptor (beta chain). Study processing details: Amplification with reference gene primers provided the estimates of nucleated cell counts. Repertoires were generated with immunoSEQ multiplex PCR, while TCRdb's copy carries only in-frame clones and drops some. D and trimming come from the DNA, and the V and J calls and clone size come from that table. Altogether a few hundred thousand clones are present, 70% to 90% being singletons, with the ten largest covering just over 7%. This specimen belongs to a study of blood T cell repertoires in COVID-19. Study summary: COVID-19 samples, acute and convalescent, were from the United States, Italy and Spain. Sample material is recorded as cDNA or gDNA derived from T cells, B-cell-depleted T cells, or PBMCs.

In germline, CDR1 is LNHDA, CDR2 SQIVND (reference sequence). CDR3 length: 15 residues. Losses at the gene ends were 3 bases for V and 6 bases for J; bases not matched to a gene: 10. Sequencing was carried out using peripheral blood. The sequence came from a human donor in a cohort sampled during active COVID-19. The gene calls are TRBV19 and TRBJ2-7, with 8 bases fitting TRBD1. The chain's CDR3 is CASSISAGGPGEQYF. The CDR3 DNA is TGTGCCAGTAGTATCTCGGCAGGGGGCCCGGGCGAGCAGTACTTC. The full variable domain, completed using reference TRBV19 and TRBJ2-7, is DGGITQSPKYLFRKEGQNVTLSCEQNLNHDAMYWYRQDPGQGLRLIYYSQIVNDFQKGDIAEGYSVSREKKESFPLTVTSAQKNPTAFYLCASSISAGGPGEQYFGPGTRLTVT.